This T cell receptor beta chain was sequenced in a study of cytomegalovirus exposure and HLA in healthy donors. The V segment lost 4 bases and the J segment 2 bases; nucleotides outside the gene matches: 6. The CDR3 is 15 residues long. The germline V gene encodes CDR1 GTSNPN and CDR2 SVGIG (reference sequence). Whole-study results and caveats: Across donors, most TCRs were seen rarely, yet some public ones were widespread. Specificity for CMV antigens was confirmed in vitro for three of the CMV-associated chains.

Profiled with immunoSEQ multiplex PCR; TCRdb holds only in-frame clones, not every one. The profile shows approximately 150,000 clones, less than 90% of them singletons. With regard to this clone: The antigen remains unidentified.

The study drew the donors from its 120-subject validation cohort, separate from the roughly 700-subject first cohort. This chain uses TRBV30 with TRBJ2-5, with 11 bases aligning to TRBD1. The sequence was collected from a man aged 30 to 39 in good health and CMV-seropositive. Sequenced material: PBMCs. This CDR3 is CAWNPGQGGQETQYF. CDR3 coding DNA: TGTGCCTGGAATCCGGGACAGGGGGGACAAGAGACCCAGTACTTC.